The clone carrying this TCR beta chain appeared a single time. The CDR3 has 14 amino acids. CDR1 SEHNR and CDR2 FQNEAQ come from the germline V gene (reference sequence). The V gene end was trimmed by 1 base and the J gene end by 3 bases; junction bases not matched to a gene: 3. The data belong to a study of blood T cell repertoires in COVID-19. Using immunoSEQ multiplex PCR, the repertoire was profiled, and TCRdb retains in-frame clones only, with some absent. The table lists about 190,000 clones, about four fifths of them singletons. The TCR comes from a woman aged 70-85 years with active or convalescent COVID-19. Material: peripheral blood. The chain is built from TRBV7-9 and TRBJ2-7; TRBD2 aligns across 7 bases. In DNA, the CDR3 is TGTGCCAGCAGCTTAGAGGGCGGGGGCTACGAGCAGTACTTC. Its translation: CASSLEGGGYEQYF.